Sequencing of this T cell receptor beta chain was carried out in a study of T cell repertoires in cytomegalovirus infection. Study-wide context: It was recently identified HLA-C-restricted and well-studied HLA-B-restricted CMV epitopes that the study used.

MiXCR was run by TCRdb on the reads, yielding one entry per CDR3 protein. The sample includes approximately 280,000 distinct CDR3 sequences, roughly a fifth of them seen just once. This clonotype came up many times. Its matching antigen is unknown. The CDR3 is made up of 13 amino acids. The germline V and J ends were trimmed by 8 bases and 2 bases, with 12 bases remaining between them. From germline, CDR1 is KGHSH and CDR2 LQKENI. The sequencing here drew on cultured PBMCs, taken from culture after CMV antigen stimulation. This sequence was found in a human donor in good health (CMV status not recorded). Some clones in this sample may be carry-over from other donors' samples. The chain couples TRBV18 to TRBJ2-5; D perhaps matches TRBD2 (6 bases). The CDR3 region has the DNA TGTGCCAGCAGCCCGGGACTTCAAGAGACCCAGTACTTC. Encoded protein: CASSPGLQETQYF.